This T cell receptor (beta chain) was found in a study of monozygotic twins with inflammatory bowel disease. Study-level findings and limits: Clonotypes shared with others were fewer in IBD patients than in healthy twins, especially with disease activity. Inverse Simpson values showed less TCRbeta diversity in IBD patients than in their healthy co-twins. Findings did not support one strong IBD-associated signal or clonotype.

TCRalpha and TCRbeta cDNA went through nested PCRs of approximately 16 and 9 cycles, two in total. TCRdb reprocessed the 5' RACE reads; each CDR3 protein has one entry and no DNA is given. The sample totals more than 350,000 distinct CDR3 sequences; its top ten clones hold 2.4%. With regard to this clonotype: Antigen unknown.

The sequence came from a human donor with ulcerative colitis or Crohn's disease, or a healthy co-twin of an affected twin (not recorded which). Specimen: blood.

CDR3 protein: CASSPPKVTSGQNIQYF. The rearrangement joins TRBV18 to TRBJ2-4; TCRdb reports TRBD2, a call that lacks DNA to check it against. Germline assignment: CDR1 KGHSH and CDR2 LQKENI. The CDR3 is made up of 17 amino acids.